The TCR beta chain described here comes from a study of blood T cell repertoires in COVID-19. Across over 20 US areas, participants ranged in age from about 18 to 100 years. This CDR3 region has 15 residues. Germline assignment: CDR1 MNHEY and CDR2 SVGAGI. Unmatched junction bases numbered 12, after V lost 8 bases and J lost 2 bases. In the study's own analysis: Amplification of reference gene primers provided the estimated nucleated cell counts. Assay: immunoSEQ multiplex PCR; the TCRdb copy retains only in-frame clones and omits some. V and J calls and clone size are copied from that table; D and trimming were computed from the DNA. The sample carries about 400,000 clones, more than 75% recorded once.

Sequencing was done on a sample of PBMCs or T cells enriched from blood (not recorded which). The chain is built from TRBV6-5 and TRBJ2-7; the match to TRBD1 covers 7 bases. This clonotype was obtained from a woman between 25 and 40 years old with acute COVID-19. The CDR3 spells CASGWDSYLAYEQYF. Here the CDR3 DNA reads TGTGCCAGCGGCTGGGACAGCTATCTCGCCTACGAGCAGTACTTC.